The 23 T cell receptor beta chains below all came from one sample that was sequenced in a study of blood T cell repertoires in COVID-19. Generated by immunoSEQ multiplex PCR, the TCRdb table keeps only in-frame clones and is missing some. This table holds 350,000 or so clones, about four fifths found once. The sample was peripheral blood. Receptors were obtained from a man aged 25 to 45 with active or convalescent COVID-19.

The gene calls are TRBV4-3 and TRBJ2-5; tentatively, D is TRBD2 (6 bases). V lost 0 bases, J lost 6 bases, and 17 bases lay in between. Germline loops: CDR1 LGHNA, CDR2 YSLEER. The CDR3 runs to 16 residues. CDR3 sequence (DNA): TGCGCCAGCAGCCAAGACCTCGGGACTCTCGAGAAGACCCAGTACTTC. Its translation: CASSQDLGTLEKTQYF.

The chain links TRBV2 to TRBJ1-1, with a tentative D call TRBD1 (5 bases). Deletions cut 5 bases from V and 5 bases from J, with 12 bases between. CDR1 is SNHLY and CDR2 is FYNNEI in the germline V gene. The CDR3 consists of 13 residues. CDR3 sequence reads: CASSPSGGTEAFF. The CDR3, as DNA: TGTGCCAGCAGTCCCTCGGGGGGGACTGAAGCTTTCTTT.

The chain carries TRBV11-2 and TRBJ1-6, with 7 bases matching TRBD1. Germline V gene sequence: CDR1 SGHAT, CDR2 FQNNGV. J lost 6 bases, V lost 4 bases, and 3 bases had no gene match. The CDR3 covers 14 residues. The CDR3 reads CASSSTGRNSPLHF. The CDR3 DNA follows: TGTGCCAGCAGCTCGACAGGGCGTAATTCACCCCTCCACTTT.

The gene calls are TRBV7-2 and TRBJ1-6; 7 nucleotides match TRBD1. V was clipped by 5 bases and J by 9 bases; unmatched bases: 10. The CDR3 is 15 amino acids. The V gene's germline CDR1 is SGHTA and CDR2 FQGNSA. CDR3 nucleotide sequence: TGTGCCAGCAGCCCCCGACAGGGACGCTCTTCACCCCTCCACTTT. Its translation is CASSPRQGRSSPLHF.

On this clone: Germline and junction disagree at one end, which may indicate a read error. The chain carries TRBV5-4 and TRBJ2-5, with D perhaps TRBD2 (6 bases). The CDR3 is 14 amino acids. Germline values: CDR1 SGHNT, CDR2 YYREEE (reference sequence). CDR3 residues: CASSGGTPIEIQYF. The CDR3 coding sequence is TGTGCCAGCAGCGGTGGGACTCCCATAGAGATCCAGTACTTC.

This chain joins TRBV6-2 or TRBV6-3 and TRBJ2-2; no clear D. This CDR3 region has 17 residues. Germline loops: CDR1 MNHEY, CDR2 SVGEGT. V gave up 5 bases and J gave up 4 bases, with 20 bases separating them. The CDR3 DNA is TGTGCCAGCAGTACCCCCCGTAGCCGGGTTGGCACCGGGGAGCTGTTTTTT. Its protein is CASSTPRSRVGTGELFF.

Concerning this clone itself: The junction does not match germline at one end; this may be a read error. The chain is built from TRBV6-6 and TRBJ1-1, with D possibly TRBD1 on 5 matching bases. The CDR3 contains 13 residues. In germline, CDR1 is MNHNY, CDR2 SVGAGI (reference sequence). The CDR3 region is CASSYSRRGLRHF. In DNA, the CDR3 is TGTGCCAGCAGTTACTCGAGAAGGGGCCTCCGGCACTTT.

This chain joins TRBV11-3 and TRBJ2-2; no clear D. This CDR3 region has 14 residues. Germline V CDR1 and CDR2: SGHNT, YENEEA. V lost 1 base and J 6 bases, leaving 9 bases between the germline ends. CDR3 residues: CASSLVGEAGELFF. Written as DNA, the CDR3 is TGTGCCAGCAGCTTAGTGGGCGAAGCCGGGGAGCTGTTTTTT. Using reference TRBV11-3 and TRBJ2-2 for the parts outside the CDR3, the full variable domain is EAGVVQSPRYKIIEKKQPVAFWCNPISGHNTLYWYLQNLGQGPELLIRYENEEAVDDSQLPKDRFSAERLKGVDSTLKIQPAELGDSAVYLCASSLVGEAGELFFGEGSRLTVL.

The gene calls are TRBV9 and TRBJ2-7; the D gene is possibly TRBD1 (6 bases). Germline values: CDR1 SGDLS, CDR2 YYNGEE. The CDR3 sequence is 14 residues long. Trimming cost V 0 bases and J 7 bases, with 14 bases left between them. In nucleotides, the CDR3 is TGTGCCAGCAGCGTAGGACAGGCTTCGGGGGAGCAGTACTTC. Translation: CASSVGQASGEQYF.

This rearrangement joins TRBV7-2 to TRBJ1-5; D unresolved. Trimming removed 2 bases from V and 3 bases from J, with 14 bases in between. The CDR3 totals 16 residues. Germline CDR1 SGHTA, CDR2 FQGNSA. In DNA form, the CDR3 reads TGTGCCAGCAGCTTAAGAATGAGTTCCTACAATCAGCCCCAGCATTTT. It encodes CASSLRMSSYNQPQHF.

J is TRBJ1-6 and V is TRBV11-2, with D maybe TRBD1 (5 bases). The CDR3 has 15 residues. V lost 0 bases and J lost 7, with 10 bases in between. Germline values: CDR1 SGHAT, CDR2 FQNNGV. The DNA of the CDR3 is TGTGCCAGCAGCTTAGATTCCCAGGGAAATTCACCCCTCCACTTT. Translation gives CASSLDSQGNSPLHF. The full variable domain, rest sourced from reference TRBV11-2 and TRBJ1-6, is EAGVAQSPRYKIIEKRQSVAFWCNPISGHATLYWYQQILGQGPKLLIQFQNNGVVDDSQLPKDRFSAERLKGVDSTLKIQPAKLEDSAVYLCASSLDSQGNSPLHFGNGTRLTVT.

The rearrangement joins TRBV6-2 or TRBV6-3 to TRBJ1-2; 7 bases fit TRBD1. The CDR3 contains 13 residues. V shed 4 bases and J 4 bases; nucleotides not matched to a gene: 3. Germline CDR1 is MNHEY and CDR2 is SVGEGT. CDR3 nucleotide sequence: TGTGCCAGCAGTTTACAGGGGACCTATGGCTACACCTTC. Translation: CASSLQGTYGYTF.

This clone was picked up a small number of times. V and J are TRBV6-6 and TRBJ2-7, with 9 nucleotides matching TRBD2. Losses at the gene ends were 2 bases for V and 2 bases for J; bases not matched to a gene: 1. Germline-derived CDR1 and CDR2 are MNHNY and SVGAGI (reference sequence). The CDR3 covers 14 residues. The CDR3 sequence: CASSYPSGTYEQYF. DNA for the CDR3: TGTGCCAGCAGTTACCCTAGCGGGACCTACGAGCAGTACTTC.

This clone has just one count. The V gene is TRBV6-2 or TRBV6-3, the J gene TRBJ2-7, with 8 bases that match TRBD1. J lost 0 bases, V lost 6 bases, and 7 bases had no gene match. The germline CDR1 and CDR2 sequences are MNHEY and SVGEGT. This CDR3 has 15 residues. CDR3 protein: CASRYGQGLSYEQYF. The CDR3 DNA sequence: TGTGCCAGCAGGTACGGACAGGGTCTCTCCTACGAGCAGTACTTC.

This chain's CDR3 is CASSLGPTRTNYGYTF. CDR3 DNA sequence: TGTGCCAGCAGCTTGGGCCCGACACGGACTAACTATGGCTACACCTTC. This chain connects TRBV5-5 to TRBJ1-2; D call uncertain. Trimming shortened V by 0 bases and J by 0 bases, and 12 bases separated the two germline ends. CDR1 SGHKS and CDR2 YYEKEE come from the germline V gene (reference sequence). This CDR3 is 16 amino acids long.

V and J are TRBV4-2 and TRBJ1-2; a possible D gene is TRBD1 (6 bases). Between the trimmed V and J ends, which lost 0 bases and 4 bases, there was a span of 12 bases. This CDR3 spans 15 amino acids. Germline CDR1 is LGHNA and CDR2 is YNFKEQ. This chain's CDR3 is CASSQDGGLGYGYTF. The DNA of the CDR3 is TGTGCCAGCAGCCAAGACGGGGGGCTGGGCTATGGCTACACCTTC.

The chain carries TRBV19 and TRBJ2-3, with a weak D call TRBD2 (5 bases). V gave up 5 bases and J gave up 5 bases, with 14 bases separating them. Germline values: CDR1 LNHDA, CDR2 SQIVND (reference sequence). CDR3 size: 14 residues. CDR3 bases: TGTGCCAGTAGTCTTGAGGGTTTTAGAGATACGCAGTATTTT. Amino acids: CASSLEGFRDTQYF.

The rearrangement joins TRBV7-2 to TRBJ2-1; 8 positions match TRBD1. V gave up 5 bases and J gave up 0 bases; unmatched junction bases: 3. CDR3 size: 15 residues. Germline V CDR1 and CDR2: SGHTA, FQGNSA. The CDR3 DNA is TGTGCCAGCAGCCCACAGGGGGTCTCCTACAATGAGCAGTTCTTC. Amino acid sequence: CASSPQGVSYNEQFF.

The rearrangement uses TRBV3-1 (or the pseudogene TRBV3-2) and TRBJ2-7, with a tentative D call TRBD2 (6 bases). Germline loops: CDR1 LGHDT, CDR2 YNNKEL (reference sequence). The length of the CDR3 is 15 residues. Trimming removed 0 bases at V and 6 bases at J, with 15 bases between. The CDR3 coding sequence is TGTGCCAGCAGCCAAGATGGGACGGGAGATCGCGAGCAGTACTTC. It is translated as CASSQDGTGDREQYF.

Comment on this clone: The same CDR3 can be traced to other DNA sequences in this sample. CDR3 DNA: TGTGCCAGCAGCCCTTACACCGGGGAGCTGTTTTTT. Its protein product is CASSPYTGELFF. The chain links TRBV9 to TRBJ2-2; unclear D gene. The CDR3 totals 12 residues. The germline V and J ends were trimmed by 4 bases and 3 bases, with 4 bases remaining between them. CDR1 and CDR2 (germline): SGDLS, YYNGEE.

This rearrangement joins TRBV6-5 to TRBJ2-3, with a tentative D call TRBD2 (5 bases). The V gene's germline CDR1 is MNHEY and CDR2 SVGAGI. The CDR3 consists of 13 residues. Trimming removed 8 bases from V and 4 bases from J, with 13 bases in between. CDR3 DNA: TGTGCCAGCGGCTACGGGCGGGCAGATACGCAGTATTTT. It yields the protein CASGYGRADTQYF.

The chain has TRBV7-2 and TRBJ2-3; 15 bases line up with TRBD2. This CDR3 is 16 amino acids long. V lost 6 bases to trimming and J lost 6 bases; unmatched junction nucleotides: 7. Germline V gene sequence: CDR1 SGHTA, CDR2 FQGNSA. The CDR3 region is CASRRTSGGVQDTQYF. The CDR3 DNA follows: TGTGCCAGCAGAAGGACTAGCGGGGGGGTCCAGGATACGCAGTATTTT.

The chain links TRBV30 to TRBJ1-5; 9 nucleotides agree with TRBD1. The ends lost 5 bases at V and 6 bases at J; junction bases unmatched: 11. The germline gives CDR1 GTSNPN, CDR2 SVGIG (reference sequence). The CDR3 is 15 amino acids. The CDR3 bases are TGTGCCTGGGACCTACTTACAGGGGGCTGTCAGCCCCAGCATTTT. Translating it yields CAWDLLTGGCQPQHF. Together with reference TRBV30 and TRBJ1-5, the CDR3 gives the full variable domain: SQTIHQWPATLVQPVGSPLSLECTVEGTSNPNLYWYRQAAGRGLQLLFYSVGIGQISSEVPQNLSASRPQDRQFILSSKKLLLSDSGFYLCAWDLLTGGCQPQHFGDGTRLSIL.